One sample yielded the 28 T cell receptor beta chains listed below, sequenced in a study of cytomegalovirus exposure and HLA in healthy donors. It was with 60 Vbeta and 13 Jbeta primers that the PCR ran. Produced via immunoSEQ multiplex PCR; TCRdb's table is partial and in-frame only. The sample lists 150,000 to 190,000 clones, roughly 75% seen once, with around 1.5% in the top ten. The source material was PBMCs. Source of these receptors: a man aged 18 to 30 in good health and CMV-seronegative.

This clone has just a few counts. The rearrangement joins TRBV5-1 to TRBJ1-5; D unclear. Trimming cost V 0 bases and J 3 bases, with 7 bases left between them. This CDR3 has 14 residues. CDR1 is SGHRS, CDR2 YFSETQ, per germline. DNA for the CDR3: TGCGCCAGCAGCTTGGACACAGTCAATCAGCCCCAGCATTTT. Its protein is CASSLDTVNQPQHF.

This clone was observed a single time. The chain couples TRBV9 to TRBJ1-2, with TRBD1 matching over 7 bases. The trim removed 7 bases at V and 5 bases at J, leaving 14 bases unmatched. Germline-derived CDR1 and CDR2 are SGDLS and YYNGEE. The CDR3 consists of 15 residues. DNA of the CDR3: TGTGCCAGCTCGCCAGGAGGGGGCGATCTTTATGGCTACACCTTC. This translates into CASSPGGGDLYGYTF.

This clone was picked up a small number of times. The CDR3 nucleotides read TGTGCCAGCACGCAGGGGGCTTCCAAAAACATTCAGTACTTC. Its protein product is CASTQGASKNIQYF. This rearrangement joins TRBV28 to TRBJ2-4, with TRBD1 matching over 8 bases. V lost 7 bases to trimming and J lost 2 bases; unmatched junction nucleotides: 4. The CDR3 spans 14 residues. Germline CDR1 reads MDHEN; CDR2 reads SYDVKM.

This chain connects TRBV7-2 to TRBJ2-1; 9 nucleotides line up with TRBD2. This CDR3 region has 15 residues. Germline CDR1 and CDR2: SGHTA and FQGNSA. V trimming: 8 bases; J trimming: 4 bases; junction bases outside the gene matches: 9. The CDR3 loop is CASGMTSGRYNEQFF. The CDR3 coding sequence is TGTGCCAGCGGCATGACGAGCGGGAGGTACAATGAGCAGTTCTTC.

This clone was detected a few times. This chain joins TRBV12-5 and TRBJ1-5; possibly TRBD1 for D (6 bases). CDR3 length: 16 residues. Trimming removed 1 base at V and 0 bases at J, with 10 bases between. Germline lookup yields CDR1 LGHNT and CDR2 FRNRAP. CDR3 in amino acids: CASGLAQGYSNQPQHF. The CDR3 bases are TGTGCTAGTGGTTTGGCACAGGGATATAGCAATCAGCCCCAGCATTTT.

The chain has TRBV6-5 and TRBJ1-2, with D possibly being TRBD1 (6 bases). V lost 6 bases to trimming and J lost 7 bases, with 21 bases between them. The germline gives CDR1 MNHEY, CDR2 SVGAGI. CDR3 length equals 15 residues. CDR3: CASSFEQGATGGYTF. DNA of the CDR3: TGTGCCAGCAGCTTCGAACAGGGCGCCACGGGTGGCTACACCTTC.

In DNA, the CDR3 is TGTGCCAGCACTCGCCCGGGCCGGAGGGGAGAGACCCAGTACTTC. It specifies CASTRPGRRGETQYF. The chain employs TRBV11-2 and TRBJ2-5; maybe TRBD2 (6 bases). CDR1 is SGHAT, CDR2 FQNNGV, per germline. This CDR3 contains 15 residues. V gave up 7 bases and J gave up 4 bases, with 19 bases separating them.

This chain links TRBV21-1 with TRBJ2-2; TRBD2 is the table's D call, not checked against the DNA. TRBV21-1 is a recognized pseudogene. There are 15 residues in the CDR3. CDR3 residues: CASSKLGPSGGELFF. CDR3 DNA sequence: TGTGCCAGCAGCAAACTGGGGCCTAGCGGCGGGGAGCTGTTTTTT.

In its sample, this clone was seen once. This chain links TRBV4-3 with TRBJ1-4; D perhaps matches TRBD1 (5 bases). This CDR3 is 15 amino acids long. V dropped 1 base and J dropped 4 bases, with 10 bases sitting between them. In germline, CDR1 is LGHNA, CDR2 YSLEER. DNA for the CDR3: TGCGCCAGCAGCCAAGTGGGCAGGGATAATGAAAAACTGTTTTTT. It specifies CASSQVGRDNEKLFF.

The CDR3 DNA follows: TGTGCCAGCAGTCCCTCGTTCTACGAGCAGTACTTC. The encoded protein is CASSPSFYEQYF. The chain recombines TRBV28 with TRBJ2-7; D uncertain. The CDR3 consists of 12 residues. CDR1 MDHEN and CDR2 SYDVKM come from the germline V gene. V gave up 5 bases and J gave up 3 bases, with 8 bases separating them.

The chain couples TRBV2 to TRBJ2-7; 9 bases align to TRBD2. J was trimmed by 3 bases and V by 7 bases; bases with no gene match: 4. Germline values: CDR1 SNHLY, CDR2 FYNNEI. The CDR3 runs to 13 residues. The DNA of the CDR3 is TGTGCCAGCACCTGGACTAGCGTCTACGAGCAGTACTTC. Translated, it gives CASTWTSVYEQYF.

The V gene is TRBV19, the J gene TRBJ2-1; TRBD1 aligns across 7 bases. Germline lookup yields CDR1 LNHDA and CDR2 SQIVND (reference sequence). V shed 0 bases, J shed 7 bases, and the junction held 9 bases outside the gene matches. The CDR3 has 16 amino acids. This CDR3 is CASSIEGRGGGNEQFF. For the CDR3, the DNA is TGTGCCAGTAGTATAGAGGGAAGAGGGGGCGGAAATGAGCAGTTCTTC.

The rearrangement joins TRBV28 to TRBJ1-3; D gene unclear. CDR1 and CDR2 from the germline V gene are MDHEN and SYDVKM. The V end lost 3 bases, the J end lost 0 bases, and 9 bases lay between the germline ends. The CDR3 runs 15 residues. The CDR3, as DNA: TGTGCCAGCAGTTTTGAGGGTCCCTCTGGAAACACCATATATTTT. Translation gives CASSFEGPSGNTIYF.

The rearrangement joins TRBV5-1 to TRBJ2-7; the D gene is possibly TRBD1 (6 bases). This CDR3 comprises 14 residues. CDR1 and CDR2 from the germline V gene are SGHRS and YFSETQ. V lost 5 bases to trimming and J lost 0 bases, with 12 bases between them. The CDR3 DNA sequence: TGCGCCAGCAGACCAGGGGCGGACTCCTACGAGCAGTACTTC. Amino acid sequence: CASRPGADSYEQYF.

This clone has just a few counts. This sequence joins TRBV6-1 and TRBJ1-5; D is possibly TRBD1 (6 bases). V was cut by 8 bases and J by 5 bases, with 10 bases left in between. The CDR3 runs to 12 residues. The germline V gene has CDR1 MNHNS and CDR2 SASEGT. The CDR3 nucleotides read TGTGCCAGCCAACAGGGATATCAGCCCCAGCATTTT. It yields the protein CASQQGYQPQHF.

This clone was detected a few times. The chain carries TRBV6-5 and TRBJ2-7; 8 positions match TRBD1. The CDR3 loop spans 15 amino acids. Trimming took 0 bases from V and 2 from J; bases not matched to a gene: 3. From germline, CDR1 is MNHEY and CDR2 SVGAGI. The CDR3 bases are TGTGCCAGCAGTTACTCAGGGACAGGTACCTACGAGCAGTACTTC. It is translated as CASSYSGTGTYEQYF.

CDR3 DNA: TGTGCCATCGCCGGGACTGAGCATAGCAATCAGCCCCAGCATTTT. This translates into CAIAGTEHSNQPQHF. This chain links TRBV10-3 with TRBJ1-5, with D possibly matching TRBD1 (5 bases). The CDR3 runs to 15 residues. CDR1 and CDR2 (germline): ENHRY, SYGVKD. V was clipped by 8 bases and J by 0 bases, with 14 bases between them.

This chain connects TRBV29-1 to TRBJ2-1; unclear D gene. The CDR3 sequence is 10 residues long. The germline V and J ends were trimmed by 1 base and 10 bases, with 5 bases remaining between them. CDR1 and CDR2 from the germline V gene are SQVTM and ANQGSEA. The CDR3 reads CSVEGQEQFF. The CDR3 coding sequence is TGCAGCGTTGAAGGGCAGGAGCAGTTCTTC.

This chain links TRBV18 with TRBJ2-1; TRBD2 matches at 14 bases. This CDR3 has 16 amino acids. The J segment lost 10 bases and the V segment lost 3 bases, leaving 8 bases of the junction unmatched. Germline-derived CDR1 and CDR2 are KGHSH and LQKENI. The CDR3 DNA follows: TGTGCCAGCTCACCGTGGGGACTAGCGGGAGAGGTGGAGCAGTTCTTC. Translation: CASSPWGLAGEVEQFF.

This rearrangement joins TRBV6-4 to TRBJ2-1; TRBD2 agrees at 9 bases. J was trimmed by 3 bases and V by 4 bases; bases with no gene match: 4. Germline V lookup: CDR1 MRHNA, CDR2 SNTAGT. The CDR3 is 15 residues long. CDR3 bases: TGTGCCAGCAGTGTAGCGGGAGATAGCTACAATGAGCAGTTCTTC. Its protein product is CASSVAGDSYNEQFF.

V and J are TRBV5-8 and TRBJ1-1; a possible D gene is TRBD1 (6 bases). Per the germline V gene, CDR1 is SGHTS and CDR2 is YDEGEE. The CDR3 runs 15 residues. Between the trimmed V and J ends, which lost 4 bases and 1 base, there was a span of 14 bases. The CDR3 spells CASSHPEQGNTEAFF. CDR3 nucleotide sequence: TGTGCCAGCAGCCATCCCGAACAGGGGAACACTGAAGCTTTCTTT.

A remark on this clone: The sample contains more than one DNA sequence encoding this CDR3. The chain combines TRBV30 with TRBJ2-1; D ambiguous. CDR3 size: 13 residues. Germline V gene sequence: CDR1 GTSNPN, CDR2 SVGIG (reference sequence). Trimming cost V 2 bases and J 1 base, with 6 bases left between them. The CDR3 reads CAWSPSSYNEQFF. The CDR3 nucleotides read TGTGCCTGGAGTCCCAGTTCCTACAATGAGCAGTTCTTC.

The V gene is TRBV4-1, the J gene TRBJ2-7; 9 bases align to TRBD2. Unmatched junction bases numbered 7, after V lost 0 bases and J lost 4 bases. Germline assignment: CDR1 MGHRA and CDR2 YSYEKL. The CDR3 has 16 residues. The CDR3 spells CASSQERKAGGYEQYF. The CDR3 DNA reads TGCGCCAGCAGCCAAGAAAGGAAGGCGGGAGGGTACGAGCAGTACTTC.

V and J are TRBV6-6 and TRBJ2-5; 9 bases line up with TRBD1. The germline V gene encodes CDR1 MNHNY and CDR2 SVGAGI (reference sequence). The CDR3 sequence is 16 residues long. The J segment lost 4 bases and the V segment lost 2 bases, leaving 8 bases of the junction unmatched. The CDR3, as DNA: TGTGCCAGCAGTTACACTACAGGGGGCGGGAGAGAGACCCAGTACTTC. This encodes CASSYTTGGGRETQYF.

In this sample, this clone turned up a few times. This rearrangement joins TRBV2 to TRBJ1-4, with D perhaps matching TRBD1 (5 bases). The CDR3 runs to 16 residues. Germline CDR1 reads SNHLY; CDR2 reads FYNNEI. Trimming removed 5 bases from V and 0 bases from J, with 13 bases in between. In DNA, the CDR3 is TGTGCCAGCAGTCGAACGGGACTCTCAACTAATGAAAAACTGTTTTTT. Residues: CASSRTGLSTNEKLFF.

The rearrangement uses TRBV5-4 and TRBJ1-2; 10 nucleotides agree with TRBD1. Germline CDR1 is SGHNT and CDR2 is YYREEE (reference sequence). This CDR3 region has 15 residues. V trimming: 4 bases; J trimming: 3 bases; junction bases outside the gene matches: 6. The CDR3 sequence: CASSIPGTGDYGYTF. The CDR3 DNA follows: TGTGCCAGCAGCATTCCCGGGACAGGGGACTATGGCTACACCTTC.

This rearrangement joins TRBV25-1 to TRBJ1-1; D is undetermined. This CDR3 region has 13 residues. Germline V lookup: CDR1 MGHDK, CDR2 SYGVNS. The V and J ends lost 4 bases and 6 bases respectively, with 12 bases between them. The DNA for the CDR3 is TGTGCCAGCAGTGCTGGGGAGATCTCTGAAGCTTTCTTT. Its protein product is CASSAGEISEAFF.

The chain recombines TRBV7-2 with TRBJ2-7, with 12 nucleotides matching TRBD2. The V gene's germline CDR1 is SGHTA and CDR2 FQGNSA. This CDR3 is built from 15 residues. The junction had 1 base not matched to a gene; V was cut back by 0 bases and J by 4 bases. CDR3 sequence: CASSLAGLAGYEQYF. CDR3 DNA: TGTGCCAGCAGCTTAGCAGGACTAGCGGGGTACGAGCAGTACTTC.